This TCR beta chain was captured by sequencing in a study of TIL therapy for anti-PD-1-resistant metastatic lung cancer. This clone has just a few counts. Its specificity is unknown. Study-wide points: Patients were highly selected, enriched for treatment-naive, never-smoker and oncogene-addicted cases.

Stated time point: pre-treatment sample, taken before nivolumab and TIL therapy. Tumor tissue came from excised metastases, mostly pleural nodules or supraclavicular lymph nodes. Patients then received nivolumab; progressors got lymphodepletion, TIL and IL-2. The immunoSEQ assay was v3. Survey-level samples got 1.5 million to 2 million read pairs; deep-level samples got about 4.5-6.5 million. Some clones are missing from TCRdb's copy, which holds only in-frame ones; the method was immunoSEQ multiplex PCR. The repertoire consists of more than 20,000 clones, with 63% occurring once and the leading ten covering roughly 15%. Germline-derived CDR1 and CDR2 are SGHRS and YFSETQ. The length of the CDR3 is 14 residues. V was clipped by 0 bases and J by 4 bases, with 7 bases between them.

The chain employs TRBV5-1 and TRBJ2-2; D gene unclear. Source: tumor tissue, taken at baseline. This TCR was recovered from a woman aged 30 to 85 with non-small cell lung cancer. The CDR3 spells CASSLAVITGELFF. The CDR3 coding sequence is TGCGCCAGCAGCTTGGCTGTAATCACCGGGGAGCTGTTTTTT. The variable domain in full, completed from reference TRBV5-1 and TRBJ2-2, reads KAGVTQTPRYLIKTRGQQVTLSCSPISGHRSVSWYQQTPGQGLQFLFEYFSETQRNKGNFPGRFSGRQFSNSRSEMNVSTLELGDSALYLCASSLAVITGELFFGEGSRLTVL.